This is a list of T cell receptor beta chains from one sample in a study of blood T cell repertoires in COVID-19. Sequencing used immunoSEQ multiplex PCR; TCRdb keeps in-frame clones, though not all of them. In the table there are about 51,000 clones, approximately 89% of which are singletons. Source material: peripheral blood. These receptor sequences come from a man aged 50 to 59 with acute or convalescent COVID-19. CDR3s include the opening cysteine and the closing phenylalanine or tryptophan. D genes are given only for firm matches. The size entry is marked missing in some rows and otherwise reads once, few, many or a size class.

J gene | clone size | V gene | D gene | CDR3 protein | CDR3 DNA
TRBJ2-3 | - | TRBV7-3 | - | CASSLRQVGTDTQYF | TGTGCCAGCAGCCTAAGACAGGTGGGCACAGATACGCAGTATTTT
TRBJ1-1 | - | TRBV5-1 | - | CASRDWGRTEAFF | TGCGCCAGCAGGGATTGGGGGCGCACTGAAGCTTTCTTT
TRBJ1-5 | - | TRBV19 | TRBD1 | CASSIRRPGTAVGGNQPQHF | TGTGCCAGTAGTATTCGCCGTCCCGGGACAGCGGTCGGGGGCAATCAGCCCCAGCATTTT
TRBJ1-2 | - | TRBV6-5 | TRBD1 | CASTTGGAYGYTF | TGTGCCAGCACTACAGGGGGGGCCTATGGCTACACCTTC
TRBJ2-1 | once | TRBV11-3 | TRBD1 | CASSSTGELQSEQFF | TGTGCCAGCAGCTCGACAGGGGAGTTGCAGAGTGAGCAGTTCTTC
TRBJ2-7 | - | TRBV3-1/TRBV3-2 | TRBD1 | CASSQGTGKSF | TGTGCCAGCAGCCAAGGGACAGGGAAGAGCTTC
TRBJ2-3 | - | TRBV10-1 | - | CASSEGRGRDTQYF | TGCGCCAGCAGTGAAGGACGGGGGAGGGATACGCAGTATTTT
TRBJ2-7 | few | TRBV5-5 | TRBD1 | CASSRTGDHGYEQYF | TGTGCCAGCAGCAGAACAGGGGATCATGGCTACGAGCAGTACTTC
TRBJ1-2 | - | TRBV4-2 | TRBD1 | CASSQERGRQGAQGYGYTF | TGTGCCAGCAGCCAAGAAAGGGGAAGACAGGGGGCTCAAGGCTATGGCTACACCTTC
TRBJ2-1 | - | TRBV5-1 | - | CASSLGSSNEQFF | TGCGCCAGCAGCTTGGGTAGCTCCAATGAGCAGTTCTTC
TRBJ2-2 | - | TRBV11-2 | - | CASSLEFRRGTGELFF | TGTGCCAGCAGCTTAGAGTTCAGAAGGGGCACCGGGGAGCTGTTTTTT
TRBJ2-1 | - | TRBV5-1 | - | CASSPPLQGSGNEQFF | TGCGCCAGCAGCCCACCTCTCCAGGGTTCAGGAAATGAGCAGTTCTTC
TRBJ2-4 | - | TRBV28 | TRBD1 | CASSLTTGGVKNIQYF | TGTGCCAGCAGTTTAACGACAGGGGGCGTCAAAAACATTCAGTACTTC
TRBJ1-5 | - | TRBV6-5 | - | CASGQNSNQPQHF | TGTGCCAGCGGACAGAATAGCAATCAGCCCCAGCATTTT
TRBJ2-7 | - | TRBV18 | - | CASSPGGGVSSYEQYF | TGTGCCAGCTCACCGGGAGGGGGAGTTAGCTCCTACGAGCAGTACTTC
TRBJ2-2 | - | TRBV5-6 | - | CASSGGRVGELFF | TGTGCCAGCAGCGGCGGCAGGGTCGGGGAGCTGTTTTTT
TRBJ2-2 | - | TRBV5-1 | TRBD1 | CASSMGTGTIAGELFF | TGCGCCAGCAGCATGGGGACAGGGACGATCGCCGGGGAGCTGTTTTTT
TRBJ2-1 | - | TRBV24-1 | TRBD2 | CATSDFSGEGANKQFF | TGTGCCACCAGTGATTTTAGCGGGGAAGGGGCGAACAAGCAGTTCTTC
TRBJ1-5 | few | TRBV19 | - | CASSIGPGGGQPQHF | TGTGCCAGTAGTATAGGCCCCGGGGGTGGTCAGCCCCAGCATTTT
TRBJ2-3 | - | TRBV5-1 | - | CASSLAVQSTDTQYF | TGCGCCAGCAGCTTGGCCGTCCAGAGCACAGATACGCAGTATTTT
TRBJ1-1 | - | TRBV21-1 | - | CASSKDYRDEHTEAFF | TGTGCCAGCAGCAAAGATTATCGGGATGAGCACACTGAAGCTTTCTTT
TRBJ2-5 | - | TRBV5-1 | - | CASRTGEQETQYF | TGCGCCAGCAGGACAGGCGAACAAGAGACCCAGTACTTC
TRBJ1-2 | - | TRBV24-1 | - | CATSDDSVSYGYTF | TGTGCCACCAGTGATGACTCGGTATCCTATGGCTACACCTTC
TRBJ1-3 | - | TRBV12-5 | TRBD1 | CASGLPDRGLRNTIYF | TGTGCTAGTGGTTTGCCAGACAGGGGGTTGAGAAACACCATATATTTT
TRBJ2-1 | - | TRBV5-1 | TRBD2 | CASSFPSGVNNEQFF | TGCGCCAGCAGCTTCCCTAGCGGGGTCAATAATGAGCAGTTCTTC
TRBJ1-1 | - | TRBV6-6 | - | CASSYAELGVRAFF | TGTGCCAGCAGTTACGCTGAGCTAGGGGTGAGGGCTTTCTTT
TRBJ2-7 | - | TRBV2 | TRBD2 | CASSPSGGVSYEQYF | TGTGCCAGCAGCCCTAGCGGGGGTGTCTCCTACGAGCAGTACTTC
TRBJ1-4 | - | TRBV18 | - | CASTSGTTNEKLFF | TGTGCCAGCACATCCGGGACAACTAATGAAAAACTGTTTTTT
TRBJ1-6 | - | TRBV28 | TRBD1 | CATRDSSNSPLHF | TGTGCCACCCGGGACAGTAGTAATTCACCCCTCCACTTT
TRBJ1-3 | - | TRBV3-1/TRBV3-2 | - | CASSLREAGGNTIYF | TGTGCCAGCAGCCTGCGGGAGGCCGGTGGAAACACCATATATTTT
TRBJ1-3 | - | TRBV21-1 | - | CASSKSGTGSPSAGNTIYF | TGTGCCAGCAGCAAATCCGGGACAGGGAGTCCTTCGGCAGGAAACACCATATATTTT
TRBJ1-2 | - | TRBV5-6 | - | CASGSGINYGYTF | TGTGCCAGCGGATCAGGGATAAACTATGGCTACACCTTC
TRBJ2-3 | - | TRBV3-1/TRBV3-2 | TRBD2 | CASSRGTSAKDADTQYF | TGTGCCAGCAGCCGAGGGACTAGCGCCAAAGACGCAGATACGCAGTATTTT
TRBJ1-4 | - | TRBV2 | TRBD1 | CASRETGGEKLFF | TGTGCCAGCAGAGAGACAGGGGGCGAAAAACTGTTTTTT
TRBJ2-1 | - | TRBV7-9 | - | CASTSEGVDPFF | TGTGCCAGCACGTCGGAAGGGGTTGATCCGTTCTTC
TRBJ2-7 | - | TRBV5-1 | - | CASRKNAGQSNYEQYF | TGCGCCAGCAGAAAAAACGCGGGACAGTCCAACTACGAGCAGTACTTC
TRBJ1-2 | - | TRBV30 | - | CAWRPGASIVGGYTF | TGTGCCTGGAGGCCGGGAGCCTCAATAGTCGGTGGCTACACCTTC
TRBJ2-2 | - | TRBV6-1 | - | CASSEGTLNTGELFF | TGTGCCAGCAGTGAGGGGACACTGAACACCGGGGAGCTGTTTTTT
TRBJ2-1 | - | TRBV29-1 | - | CSVQVAGQFF | TGCAGCGTTCAGGTCGCGGGGCAGTTCTTC
TRBJ2-7 | - | TRBV5-8 | - | CASSDTGTVYEQYF | TGTGCCAGCAGCGATACCGGGACTGTCTACGAGCAGTACTTC
TRBJ2-6 | - | TRBV27 | - | CASSVPRKSGANVLTF | TGTGCCAGCAGTGTCCCCAGGAAAAGTGGGGCCAACGTCCTGACTTTC